The 2 T cell receptor beta chains below all came from one sample that was sequenced in a study of blood T cell repertoires in COVID-19. This table comes from immunoSEQ multiplex PCR, and its TCRdb copy is limited to in-frame clones, with some not included. Of 200,000 to 250,000 clones in the sample, roughly four fifths were seen once. Sequences were obtained from PBMCs or T cells enriched from blood (not recorded which). Source of these receptors: an older woman who had recovered from COVID-19.

The J gene is TRBJ1-4, the V gene TRBV19; D is unclear. The V end was cut by 10 bases, the J end by 5 bases, with 14 bases between. The V gene's germline CDR1 is LNHDA and CDR2 SQIVND (reference sequence). The CDR3 is made up of 13 amino acids. CDR3 bases: TGTGCCACCCTGTCCGGGGTAAATGAAAAACTGTTTTTT. As protein: CATLSGVNEKLFF.

The V call is TRBV12-3 or TRBV12-4, the J call TRBJ2-3, with D perhaps TRBD1 (6 bases). CDR3 size: 13 residues. V dropped 4 bases and J dropped 4 bases, with 9 bases sitting between them. CDR3 sequence: CASSSDRADTQYF. As DNA, the CDR3 is TGTGCCAGCAGTTCGGACAGAGCAGATACGCAGTATTTT.